This entry lists 5 T cell receptor beta chains sequenced from one sample in a study of regulatory T cells in long-lasting Graves disease. The time point is: persistent/refractory GD, antithyroid drugs over 5 years with positive TRAb. RNA from PBMCs was the source of the TCR library. The TCR beta library used iRepertoire HTBI primers with Arm-PCR amplification of CDR3. MiXCR was run by TCRdb on the multiplex PCR reads, yielding one entry per CDR3 protein. The sample yields some 330,000 distinct CDR3 sequences, 20% to 25% seen once. This sample comprised peripheral blood mononuclear cells (PBMCs), obtained when the disease was refractory, from a patient treated with antithyroid drugs. These receptors originate from a woman aged 40 to 50 with Graves disease.

J is TRBJ2-1 and V is TRBV28; D gene uncertain. V lost 3 bases, J lost 0 bases, and 15 bases lay in between. Germline V lookup: CDR1 MDHEN, CDR2 SYDVKM. This CDR3 is 17 amino acids long. The CDR3 protein is CASSFLASSSSYNEQFF. CDR3 DNA: TGTGCCAGCAGTTTCTTGGCGTCCTCGAGCTCCTACAATGAGCAGTTCTTC.

The chain has TRBV7-9 and TRBJ1-4, with 7 bases matching TRBD1. Germline CDR1 SEHNR, CDR2 FQNEAQ (reference sequence). The V gene end was trimmed by 4 bases and the J gene end by 0 bases; junction bases not matched to a gene: 8. This CDR3 is built from 17 residues. The CDR3 is CASSWGQTDPTNEKLFF. In DNA form, the CDR3 reads TGTGCCAGCAGCTGGGGACAGACAGACCCAACTAATGAAAAACTGTTTTTT.

CDR3 coding DNA: TGTGCCAGCGCCGTGAACGGGGGGCTTGGGGCCAACGTCCTGACTTTC. Protein product: CASAVNGGLGANVLTF. This chain uses TRBV11-2 with TRBJ2-6; tentatively, D is TRBD2 (7 bases). The CDR3 contains 16 residues. The ends were cut back, 8 bases at V and 3 bases at J, with 17 bases in the middle. The germline gives CDR1 SGHAT, CDR2 FQNNGV.

There are many counts of this clonotype. The genes are TRBV7-8 and TRBJ1-5; tentatively, D is TRBD1 (5 bases). The V end lost 5 bases, the J end lost 6 bases, and 11 bases lay between the germline ends. The CDR3 length is 13 residues. The germline V gene has CDR1 SGHVS and CDR2 FQNEAQ. CDR3 sequence (DNA): TGTGCCAGCAGCCCGAATCAGGGTCAGCCCCAGCATTTT. This sequence encodes CASSPNQGQPQHF.

In its sample, this clonotype was seen many times. This chain links TRBV20-1 with TRBJ2-1; 8 bases are a match to TRBD2. The CDR3 length is 15 residues. V lost 3 bases, J lost 9 bases, and 13 bases stayed unmatched. Per germline, CDR1 DFQATT and CDR2 SNEGSKA (reference sequence). CDR3 in DNA: TGCAGTGCTAGCCCCCCGGGACTAGAAGTCGCTGAGCAGTTCTTC. This codes for CSASPPGLEVAEQFF.